The 21 T cell receptor beta chains given below trace back to one sample, sequenced in a study of blood T cell repertoires in COVID-19. Produced via immunoSEQ multiplex PCR; TCRdb's table is partial and in-frame only. The sample has some 160,000 clones, roughly nine tenths seen once. The sequencing sample was made of peripheral blood. The source of these receptors is a woman between 70 and 85 years old with acute or convalescent COVID-19.

The gene calls are TRBV9 and TRBJ2-3; 10 nucleotides align to TRBD2. This CDR3 has 17 amino acids. The germline gives CDR1 SGDLS, CDR2 YYNGEE. Trimming removed 0 bases from V and 3 bases from J; junction bases left unmatched: 7. CDR3 nucleotides: TGTGCCAGCAGCGTAGGAGCGGGGGGGCCTCGGACAGATACGCAGTATTTT. It yields the protein CASSVGAGGPRTDTQYF.

The chain has TRBV19 and TRBJ1-1, with a possible D match to TRBD1 (6 bases). In germline, CDR1 is LNHDA, CDR2 SQIVND (reference sequence). V lost 7 bases and J lost 5, with 17 bases in between. The CDR3 has 14 amino acids. Here the CDR3 reads CASTHRGARTEAFF. The DNA for the CDR3 is TGTGCCAGTACCCATCGGGGGGCGCGGACTGAAGCTTTCTTT. Looking up the rest from reference TRBV19 and TRBJ1-1 gives the full variable domain: DGGITQSPKYLFRKEGQNVTLSCEQNLNHDAMYWYRQDPGQGLRLIYYSQIVNDFQKGDIAEGYSVSREKKESFPLTVTSAQKNPTAFYLCASTHRGARTEAFFGQGTRLTVV.

V gene TRBV4-3 combines with J gene TRBJ1-2; D gene unclear. CDR1 and CDR2 from the germline V gene are LGHNA and YSLEER. The CDR3 covers 14 residues. Between the trimmed V and J ends, which lost 0 bases and 4 bases, there was a span of 9 bases. The CDR3 coding sequence is TGCGCCAGCAGCCAAGACGTTTTCGTCTATGGCTACACCTTC. Residues: CASSQDVFVYGYTF.

The rearrangement uses TRBV5-1 and TRBJ2-2, with D tentatively TRBD2 (6 bases). CDR1 and CDR2 from the germline V gene are SGHRS and YFSETQ. Trimming took 3 bases from V and 6 from J, leaving 15 bases between them. This CDR3 is built from 15 residues. CDR3 protein: CASSSGGPGAGELFF. For the CDR3, the DNA is TGCGCCAGCAGCTCGGGTGGCCCGGGGGCCGGGGAGCTGTTTTTT.

This sequence joins TRBV6-5 and TRBJ2-7; 9 positions match TRBD1. This CDR3 comprises 13 residues. Trimming removed 5 bases from V and 7 bases from J; junction bases left unmatched: 6. Germline lookup yields CDR1 MNHEY and CDR2 SVGAGI. This chain's CDR3 is CASSPGTGREQYF. CDR3 in DNA: TGTGCCAGCAGTCCCGGGACAGGGAGGGAGCAGTACTTC.

The chain recombines TRBV5-1 with TRBJ2-7; 14 bases line up with TRBD2. CDR1 is SGHRS and CDR2 is YFSETQ in the germline V gene. The CDR3 runs to 15 residues. Losses at the gene ends were 3 bases for V and 6 bases for J; bases not matched to a gene: 5. The CDR3 reads CASSSAGTSGSEQYF. The DNA of the CDR3 is TGCGCCAGCAGCTCCGCCGGGACTAGCGGGAGCGAGCAGTACTTC.

This chain joins TRBV2 and TRBJ1-5; no firm D call. The CDR3 runs 13 residues. Looked up from germline, CDR1 is SNHLY and CDR2 is FYNNEI. V lost 7 bases and J 2 bases, leaving 9 bases between the germline ends. The CDR3 DNA follows: TGTGCCAGCAACCTCGGGGGCAATCAGCCCCAGCATTTT. It is translated as CASNLGGNQPQHF.

Of note for this clone: The junction and the germline gene differ at one end; a read error may be behind it. The chain carries TRBV6-6 and TRBJ1-2; TRBD1 matches at 9 bases. This CDR3 comprises 14 residues. In germline, CDR1 is MNHNY, CDR2 SVGAGI (reference sequence). The CDR3 spells CASSYSGQGTASNF. In DNA form, the CDR3 reads TGTGCCAGCAGTTACTCTGGACAGGGGACAGCCAGCAACTTC.

The chain carries TRBV5-6 and TRBJ1-2; possibly TRBD1 for D (5 bases). The V and J ends lost 5 bases and 3 bases respectively, with 11 bases between them. CDR3 length: 13 residues. Germline V gives CDR1 SGHDT, CDR2 YYEEEE. The CDR3 loop reads CASRSDTDYGYTF. CDR3 nucleotides: TGTGCCAGCAGATCGGACACTGACTATGGCTACACCTTC.

The J gene is TRBJ2-7, the V gene TRBV30; 9 bases map to TRBD1. The CDR3 contains 15 residues. V lost 2 bases and J lost 2; bases outside the gene matches: 7. Germline CDR1 GTSNPN, CDR2 SVGIG (reference sequence). The CDR3: CAWSWGGTGTYEQYF. DNA for the CDR3: TGTGCCTGGAGTTGGGGAGGGACAGGGACCTACGAGCAGTACTTC.

This chain joins TRBV5-4 and TRBJ1-2, with 7 bases aligning to TRBD1. Trimming at V came to 0 bases and at J to 3 bases, leaving 2 bases not matched to a gene. Per the germline V gene, CDR1 is SGHNT and CDR2 is YYREEE (reference sequence). The length of the CDR3 is 14 residues. In DNA form, the CDR3 reads TGTGCCAGCAGCTTGGTAGGACAGGACTATGGCTACACCTTC. This sequence encodes CASSLVGQDYGYTF.

The CDR3 bases are TGTGCCAGCAGTGGGCCTCGGCACCGAGGCCAGGCGGGTGAAAAACTGTTTTTT. Translating it yields CASSGPRHRGQAGEKLFF. The V and J genes are TRBV6-1 and TRBJ1-4; no clear D. The CDR3 has 18 residues. CDR1 is MNHNS and CDR2 is SASEGT in the germline V gene. The V gene lost 4 bases and the J gene lost 7 bases, with 25 bases spanning the gap.

The chain carries TRBV5-1 and TRBJ2-7; TRBD1 matches at 7 bases. The CDR3 length is 13 residues. Germline V gene lookup returns CDR1 SGHRS and CDR2 YFSETQ. Unmatched junction bases numbered 1, after V lost 4 bases and J lost 0 bases. The CDR3 bases are TGCGCCAGCAGCCGACAGGGCTCCTACGAGCAGTACTTC. Residues: CASSRQGSYEQYF.

The rearrangement links TRBV19 to TRBJ1-1, with 7 positions matching TRBD1. Germline assignment: CDR1 LNHDA and CDR2 SQIVND (reference sequence). V gave up 6 bases and J gave up 4 bases; unmatched junction bases: 11. This CDR3 spans 15 amino acids. CDR3 residues: CASRPGQSVFTEAFF. The CDR3 DNA reads TGTGCCAGTAGGCCGGGACAGTCGGTTTTCACTGAAGCTTTCTTT.

The gene calls are TRBV19 and TRBJ1-1, with D possibly matching TRBD1 (5 bases). The V gene's germline CDR1 is LNHDA and CDR2 SQIVND (reference sequence). CDR3 length equals 14 residues. Trimming shortened V by 1 base and J by 5 bases, and 11 bases separated the two germline ends. CDR3 in DNA: TGTGCCAGTAGTATAGGCCGGGGGTCAACTGAAGCTTTCTTT. Amino acid sequence: CASSIGRGSTEAFF.

V usage is TRBV13 and J usage is TRBJ1-1, with D perhaps TRBD1 (5 bases). The CDR3 sequence is 15 residues long. Germline V gene sequence: CDR1 PRHDT, CDR2 FYEKMQ (reference sequence). The V end was cut by 2 bases, the J end by 3 bases, with 13 bases between. The CDR3 bases are TGTGCCAGCAGCTTATTTGGGGGGAGGCACACTGAAGCTTTCTTT. This codes for CASSLFGGRHTEAFF. Based on the CDR3 plus reference TRBV13 and TRBJ1-1, the full variable domain is AAGVIQSPRHLIKEKRETATLKCYPIPRHDTVYWYQQGPGQDPQFLISFYEKMQSDKGSIPDRFSAQQFSDYHSELNMSSLELGDSALYFCASSLFGGRHTEAFFGQGTRLTVV.

In this sample, this clone turned up a few times. This chain joins TRBV6-5 and TRBJ1-4; D call uncertain. V was pared by 6 bases and J by 4 bases, with 15 bases between. The CDR3 length is 15 residues. Germline lookup yields CDR1 MNHEY and CDR2 SVGAGI. DNA for the CDR3: TGTGCCAGCAGAGGAAACGGACTGTATAATGAAAAACTGTTTTTT. Protein product: CASRGNGLYNEKLFF.

The chain uses TRBV6-1 and TRBJ2-3; 8 bases are shared with TRBD1. Germline values: CDR1 MNHNS, CDR2 SASEGT. The V and J ends lost 2 bases and 6 bases, in that order; junction bases with no gene match: 1. The CDR3 sequence is 13 residues long. The DNA of the CDR3 is TGTGCCAGCAGTGAAAACAGGGGGGATACGCAGTATTTT. It is translated as CASSENRGDTQYF.

The chain recombines TRBV3-1 (or the pseudogene TRBV3-2) with TRBJ2-3, with 12 bases fitting TRBD2. Germline V gene sequence: CDR1 LGHDT, CDR2 YNNKEL (reference sequence). CDR3 size: 20 residues. The trim removed 4 bases at V and 3 bases at J, leaving 17 bases unmatched. The CDR3 region has the DNA TGTGCCAGCAGCCCTAAAGTATGGCGGGCTAGCGGGGGGGTGACAGATACGCAGTATTTT. This codes for CASSPKVWRASGGVTDTQYF.

V usage is TRBV7-2 and J usage is TRBJ1-4; TRBD1 matches 9 bases. The CDR3 contains 16 residues. The junction had 8 bases not matched to a gene; V was cut back by 1 base and J by 8 bases. Germline lookup yields CDR1 SGHTA and CDR2 FQGNSA. CDR3 DNA: TGTGCCAGCAGCTTAGGGCCGGGACAGGGTCGAGAAAAACTGTTTTTT. Translation gives CASSLGPGQGREKLFF.

The rearrangement joins TRBV6-1 to TRBJ1-5; D is undetermined. V lost 3 bases to trimming and J lost 5 bases, with 8 bases between them. Germline V gene data show CDR1 as MNHNS and CDR2 as SASEGT. This CDR3 comprises 13 residues. CDR3 region: CASSDRRDQPQHF. The CDR3 nucleotides are TGTGCCAGCAGTGACAGGAGGGATCAGCCCCAGCATTTT.